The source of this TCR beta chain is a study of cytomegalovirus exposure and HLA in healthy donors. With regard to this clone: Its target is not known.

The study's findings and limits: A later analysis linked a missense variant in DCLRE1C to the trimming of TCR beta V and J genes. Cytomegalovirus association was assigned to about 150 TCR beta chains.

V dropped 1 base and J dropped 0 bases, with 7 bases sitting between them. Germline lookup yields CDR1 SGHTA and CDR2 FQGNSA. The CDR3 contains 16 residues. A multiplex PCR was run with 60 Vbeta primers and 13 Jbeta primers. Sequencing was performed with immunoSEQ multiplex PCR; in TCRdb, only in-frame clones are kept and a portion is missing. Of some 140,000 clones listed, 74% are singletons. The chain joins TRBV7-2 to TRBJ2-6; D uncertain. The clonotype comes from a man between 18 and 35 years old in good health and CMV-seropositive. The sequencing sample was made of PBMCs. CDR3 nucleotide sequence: TGTGCCAGCAGCTTAGACCGGTTCTCTGGGGCCAACGTCCTGACTTTC. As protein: CASSLDRFSGANVLTF.